Included here is one T cell receptor beta chain sequence, with context. Its matching antigen is unknown. By 5'RACE template switching, TCR cDNA was produced, with a universal primer site and UMIs added in the process. TCRdb fed the 5' RACE reads into MiXCR, producing one record per CDR3 protein. The profile covers 500,000 to 650,000 distinct CDR3 sequences, with around 17% appearing a single time and 15% to 20% taken by the ten largest. The data stem from a study of T cells after yellow fever vaccination. For the study at large: SMART-Seq v4 Ultra Low Input prepared libraries from low-cell fractions. Study results and limitations: Most clones from primary vaccination were detected again post-booster (about 95% CD4, approximately 90% CD8). The bulk population could contribute abundant contaminating clonotypes to FACS-sorted repertoires.

CDR1 and CDR2 (germline): SGHNT, YENEEA. Trimming took off 1 base at V and 3 bases at J, with 10 bases between the two ends. The CDR3 totals 15 residues. V gene TRBV11-3 combines with J gene TRBJ2-1; D unresolved. Material: PBMCs, obtained 5 days after the first yellow fever vaccination. The source of this sequence is a man aged 18 to 30 who received the YFV17D yellow fever vaccine. DNA of the CDR3: TGTGCCAGCAGCTTAGGGGGAAGACTCTACAATGAGCAGTTCTTC. Translation gives CASSLGGRLYNEQFF.